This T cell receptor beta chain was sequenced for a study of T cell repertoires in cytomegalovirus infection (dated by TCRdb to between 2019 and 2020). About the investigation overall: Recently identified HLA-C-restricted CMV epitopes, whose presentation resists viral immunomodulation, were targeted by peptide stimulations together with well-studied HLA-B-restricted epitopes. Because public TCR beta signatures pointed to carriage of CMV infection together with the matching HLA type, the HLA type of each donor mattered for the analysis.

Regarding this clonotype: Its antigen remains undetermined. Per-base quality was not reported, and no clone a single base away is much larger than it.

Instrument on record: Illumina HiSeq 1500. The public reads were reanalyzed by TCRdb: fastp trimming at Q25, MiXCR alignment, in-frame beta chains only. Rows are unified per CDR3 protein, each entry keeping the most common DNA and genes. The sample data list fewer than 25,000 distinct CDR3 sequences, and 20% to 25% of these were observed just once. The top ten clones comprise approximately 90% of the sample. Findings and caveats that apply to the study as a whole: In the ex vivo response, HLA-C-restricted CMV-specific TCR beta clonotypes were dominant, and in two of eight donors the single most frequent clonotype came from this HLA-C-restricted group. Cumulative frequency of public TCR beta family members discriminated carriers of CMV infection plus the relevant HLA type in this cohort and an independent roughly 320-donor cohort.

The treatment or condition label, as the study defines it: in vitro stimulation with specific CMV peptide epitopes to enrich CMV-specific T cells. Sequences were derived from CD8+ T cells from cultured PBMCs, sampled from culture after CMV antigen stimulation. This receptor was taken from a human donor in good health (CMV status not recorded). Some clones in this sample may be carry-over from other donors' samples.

The CDR3 here reads CASSPQGAGNAFF. The sequenced DNA is TGTGCCAGCTCACCCCAGGGGGCCGGTAATGCTTTCTTT. The rearranged chain carries TRBV18 and TRBJ1-1; 8 junctional bases match TRBD1. The germline V gene provides CDR1 KGHSH and CDR2 LQKENI. Here V drops 3 bases and J drops 11 bases, and the junction holds 8 bases not matched to any gene. Spanning cysteine to phenylalanine, the CDR3 consists of 13 amino acids. Only the CDR3 portion is preserved as DNA: 39 bases, with reading frame beginning at the first base.